The present entry profiles one T cell receptor beta chain with its context. Its antigen is unidentified. Time point specified: pretreatment peripheral blood. CDR1 is MGHDK and CDR2 is SYGVNS in the germline V gene. The CDR3 consists of 14 residues. Between the trimmed V and J ends, which lost 7 bases and 3 bases, there was a span of 12 bases. This sample is drawn from a study of PD-L1 blockade in urothelial cancer. Findings and limits, study-wide: Improved survival was predicted by pretreatment blood TCR clonality below the median.

Clones were sequenced by immunoSEQ multiplex PCR, and TCRdb holds only the in-frame ones, with some missing. The table has 60,000 or so clones, roughly 87% seen once. V gene TRBV25-1 combines with J gene TRBJ2-2; D is undetermined. The clonotype was recovered from a man aged 65 to 79 with urothelial cancer. The material was PBMCs, obtained around atezolizumab (anti-PD-L1) treatment. The CDR3 DNA is TGTGCCAGCATGCGGCTTGGAGACACCGGGGAGCTGTTTTTT. Encoded protein: CASMRLGDTGELFF.